Described below is a single T cell receptor (beta chain) sequence and its context. Its specificity is unknown. This table comes from immunoSEQ multiplex PCR, and its TCRdb copy is limited to in-frame clones, with some not included. In the table there are about 190,000 clones, around 92% of which are singletons. The data derive from a study of T cell responses to AZD1222 COVID-19 vaccine. Study-wide results and limits: Nearly half of spike-specific TCRs reportedly target unmutated variant regions.

Trimming shortened V by 1 base and J by 6 bases, and 12 bases separated the two germline ends. The germline gives CDR1 GTSNPN, CDR2 SVGIG (reference sequence). The CDR3 sequence is 13 residues long. The sequence came from an adult in good health. The source was peripheral blood, collected on day 0 of AZD1222 vaccination. This chain links TRBV30 with TRBJ1-2, with D perhaps matching TRBD1 (6 bases). The CDR3 spells CAWSAGQLDGYTF. The CDR3 region has the DNA TGTGCCTGGAGTGCAGGACAGCTGGATGGCTACACCTTC.